This T cell receptor beta chain was recovered during a study of T cell repertoires in cytomegalovirus infection. Study results and caveats: Carriage of CMV together with the relevant HLA was identifiable through cumulative public TCR beta family frequency.

TCRdb reprocessed the reads via MiXCR and lists one record per CDR3 protein. Of 480,000 or so distinct CDR3 sequences listed, about 10% are singletons. This CDR3 comprises 17 residues. The germline V gene has CDR1 SGHDT and CDR2 YYEEEE. V was clipped by 3 bases and J by 7 bases; unmatched bases: 8. This clonotype was seen a handful of times. Its specificity is not known. The sample taken for sequencing was PBMCs. This receptor was obtained from a human donor in good health (CMV status not recorded). Some clones in this sample may be carry-over from other donors' samples. This chain connects TRBV5-6 to TRBJ2-2; 14 nucleotides align to TRBD2. The CDR3 DNA reads TGTGCCAGCAGCTCACGACTAGCGGGAGGGCCAGGCGGGGAGCTGTTTTTT. Residues: CASSSRLAGGPGGELFF.